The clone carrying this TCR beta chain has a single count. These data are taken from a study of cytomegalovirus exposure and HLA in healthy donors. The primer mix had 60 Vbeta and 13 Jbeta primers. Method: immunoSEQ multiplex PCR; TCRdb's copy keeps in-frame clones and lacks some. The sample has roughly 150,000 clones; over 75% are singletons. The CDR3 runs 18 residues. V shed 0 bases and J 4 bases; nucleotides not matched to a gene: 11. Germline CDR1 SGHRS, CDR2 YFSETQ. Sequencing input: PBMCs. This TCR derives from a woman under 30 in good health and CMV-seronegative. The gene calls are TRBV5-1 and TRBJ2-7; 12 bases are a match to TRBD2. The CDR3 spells CASSLAGLAGSGPYEQYF. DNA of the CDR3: TGCGCCAGCAGCTTGGCAGGACTAGCGGGAAGCGGGCCTTACGAGCAGTACTTC.